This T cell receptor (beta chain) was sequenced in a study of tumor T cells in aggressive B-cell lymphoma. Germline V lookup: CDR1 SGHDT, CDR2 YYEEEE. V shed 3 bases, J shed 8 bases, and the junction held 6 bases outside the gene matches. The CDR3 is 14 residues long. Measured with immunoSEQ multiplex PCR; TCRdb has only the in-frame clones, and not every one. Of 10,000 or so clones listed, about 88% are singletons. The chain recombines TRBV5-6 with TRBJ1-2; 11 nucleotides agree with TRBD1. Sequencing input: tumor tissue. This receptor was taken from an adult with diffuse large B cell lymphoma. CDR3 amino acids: CASSSGQGAEGYTF. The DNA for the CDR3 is TGTGCCAGCAGCTCAGGACAGGGGGCAGAGGGCTACACCTTC.